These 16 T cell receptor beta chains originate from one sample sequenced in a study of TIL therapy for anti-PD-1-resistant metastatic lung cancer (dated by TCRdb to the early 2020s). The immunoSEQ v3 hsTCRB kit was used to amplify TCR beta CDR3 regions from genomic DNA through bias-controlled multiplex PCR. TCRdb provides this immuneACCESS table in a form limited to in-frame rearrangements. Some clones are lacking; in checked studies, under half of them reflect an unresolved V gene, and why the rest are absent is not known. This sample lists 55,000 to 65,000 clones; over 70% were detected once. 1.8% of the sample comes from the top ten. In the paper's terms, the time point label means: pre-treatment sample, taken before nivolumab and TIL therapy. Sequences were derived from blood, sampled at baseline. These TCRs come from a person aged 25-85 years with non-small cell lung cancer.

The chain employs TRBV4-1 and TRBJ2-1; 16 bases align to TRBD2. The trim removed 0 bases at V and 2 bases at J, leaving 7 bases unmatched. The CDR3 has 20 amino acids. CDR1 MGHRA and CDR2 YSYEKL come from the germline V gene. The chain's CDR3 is CASSQDSPGLAGGTYNEQFF. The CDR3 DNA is TGCGCCAGCAGCCAAGATTCTCCGGGACTAGCGGGAGGGACCTACAATGAGCAGTTCTTC.

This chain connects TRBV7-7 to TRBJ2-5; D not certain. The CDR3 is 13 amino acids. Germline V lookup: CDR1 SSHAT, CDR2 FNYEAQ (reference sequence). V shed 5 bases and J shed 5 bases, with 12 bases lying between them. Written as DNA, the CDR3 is TGTGCCAGCAGCGGCGACAAGTGGGAGACCCAGTACTTC. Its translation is CASSGDKWETQYF. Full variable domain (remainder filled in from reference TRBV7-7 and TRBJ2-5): GAGVSQSPRYKVTKRGQDVTLRCDPISSHATLYWYQQALGQGPEFLTYFNYEAQPDKSGLPSDRFSAERPEGSISTLTIQRTEQRDSAMYRCASSGDKWETQYFGPGTRLLVL.

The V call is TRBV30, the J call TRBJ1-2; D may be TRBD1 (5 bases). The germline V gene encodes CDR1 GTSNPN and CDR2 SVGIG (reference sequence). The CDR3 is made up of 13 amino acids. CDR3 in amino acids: CARAGPGSYGYTF. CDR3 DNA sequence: TGTGCGAGGGCGGGGCCAGGGAGCTATGGCTACACCTTC.

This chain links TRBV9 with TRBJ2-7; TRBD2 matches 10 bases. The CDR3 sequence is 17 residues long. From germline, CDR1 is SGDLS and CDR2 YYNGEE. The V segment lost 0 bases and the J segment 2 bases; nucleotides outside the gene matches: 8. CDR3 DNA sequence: TGTGCCAGCAGCGTAGACCCTAGGACTAGCGGCCCCTACGAGCAGTACTTC. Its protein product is CASSVDPRTSGPYEQYF.

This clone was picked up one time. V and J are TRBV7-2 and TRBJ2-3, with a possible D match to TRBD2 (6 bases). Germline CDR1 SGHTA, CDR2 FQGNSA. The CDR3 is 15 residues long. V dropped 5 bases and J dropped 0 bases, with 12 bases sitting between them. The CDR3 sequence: CASSTGLGSTDTQYF. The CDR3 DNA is TGTGCCAGCAGCACGGGACTTGGAAGCACAGATACGCAGTATTTT. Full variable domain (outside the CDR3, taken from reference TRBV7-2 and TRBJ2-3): GAGVSQSPSNKVTEKGKDVELRCDPISGHTALYWYRQSLGQGLEFLIYFQGNSAPDKSGLPSDRFSAERTGGSVSTLTIQRTQQEDSAVYLCASSTGLGSTDTQYFGPGTRLTVL.

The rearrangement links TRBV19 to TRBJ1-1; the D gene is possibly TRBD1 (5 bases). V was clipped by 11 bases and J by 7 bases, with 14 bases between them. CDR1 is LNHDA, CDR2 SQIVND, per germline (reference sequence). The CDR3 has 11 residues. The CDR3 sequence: CASKGVLEAFF. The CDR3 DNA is TGTGCCTCAAAAGGGGTCCTTGAAGCTTTCTTT. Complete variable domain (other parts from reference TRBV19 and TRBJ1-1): DGGITQSPKYLFRKEGQNVTLSCEQNLNHDAMYWYRQDPGQGLRLIYYSQIVNDFQKGDIAEGYSVSREKKESFPLTVTSAQKNPTAFYLCASKGVLEAFFGQGTRLTVV.

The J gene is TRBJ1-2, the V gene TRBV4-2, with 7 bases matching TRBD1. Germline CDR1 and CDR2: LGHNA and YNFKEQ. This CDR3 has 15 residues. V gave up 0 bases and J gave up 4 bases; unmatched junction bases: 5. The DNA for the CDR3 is TGTGCCAGCAGCCAAGATCCGGGACAGATCTATGGCTACACCTTC. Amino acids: CASSQDPGQIYGYTF.

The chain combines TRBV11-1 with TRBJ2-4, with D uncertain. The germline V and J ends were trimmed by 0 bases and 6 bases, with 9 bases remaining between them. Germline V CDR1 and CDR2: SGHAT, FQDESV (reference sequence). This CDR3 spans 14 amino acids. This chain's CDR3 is CASSLALAPNIQYF. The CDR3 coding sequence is TGTGCCAGCAGCTTAGCGTTGGCGCCAAACATTCAGTACTTC.

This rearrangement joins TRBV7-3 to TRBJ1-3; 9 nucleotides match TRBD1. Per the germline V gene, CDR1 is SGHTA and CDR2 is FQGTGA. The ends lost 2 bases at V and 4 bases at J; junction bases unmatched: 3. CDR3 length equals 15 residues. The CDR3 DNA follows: TGTGCCAGCAGCTTAGGGACAGGGCTCGGAAACACCATATATTTT. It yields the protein CASSLGTGLGNTIYF.

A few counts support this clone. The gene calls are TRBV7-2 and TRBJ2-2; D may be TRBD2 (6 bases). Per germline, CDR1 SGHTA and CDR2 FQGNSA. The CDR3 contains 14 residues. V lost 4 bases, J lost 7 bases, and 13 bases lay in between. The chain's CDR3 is CASSSTSYGGELFF. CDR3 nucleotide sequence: TGTGCCAGCAGCTCGACTAGTTATGGCGGGGAGCTGTTTTTT.

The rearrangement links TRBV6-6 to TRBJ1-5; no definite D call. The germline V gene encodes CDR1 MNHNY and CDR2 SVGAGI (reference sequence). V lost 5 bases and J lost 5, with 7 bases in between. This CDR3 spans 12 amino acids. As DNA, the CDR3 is TGTGCCAGCAGTATGGGCGATCAGCCCCAGCATTTT. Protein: CASSMGDQPQHF.

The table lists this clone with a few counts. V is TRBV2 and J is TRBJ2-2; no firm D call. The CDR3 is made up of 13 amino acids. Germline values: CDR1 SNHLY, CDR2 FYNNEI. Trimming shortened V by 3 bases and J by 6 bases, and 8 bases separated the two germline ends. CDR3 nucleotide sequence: TGTGCCAGCAGTGATTTCTCGGCCGGGGAGCTGTTTTTT. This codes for CASSDFSAGELFF.

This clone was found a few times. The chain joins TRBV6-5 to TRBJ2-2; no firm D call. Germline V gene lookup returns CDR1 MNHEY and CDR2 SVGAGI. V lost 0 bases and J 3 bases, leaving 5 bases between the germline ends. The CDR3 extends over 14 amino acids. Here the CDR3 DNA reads TGTGCCAGCAGTTACTCTGTAGACACCGGGGAGCTGTTTTTT. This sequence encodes CASSYSVDTGELFF.

CDR3 coding DNA: TGTGCCAGTCGACAGGGGATAACCGGGGAGCTGTTTTTT. It encodes CASRQGITGELFF. V usage is TRBV19 and J usage is TRBJ2-2; TRBD1 aligns across 8 bases. The CDR3 runs 13 residues. The junction had 4 bases not matched to a gene; V was cut back by 8 bases and J by 5 bases. In germline, CDR1 is LNHDA, CDR2 SQIVND (reference sequence). Full variable domain (missing parts from reference TRBV19 and TRBJ2-2): DGGITQSPKYLFRKEGQNVTLSCEQNLNHDAMYWYRQDPGQGLRLIYYSQIVNDFQKGDIAEGYSVSREKKESFPLTVTSAQKNPTAFYLCASRQGITGELFFGEGSRLTVL.

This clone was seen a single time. The CDR3 bases are TGTGCCAGTAGTCCCCAGGACTCTGGGGCCAACGTCCTGACTTTC. This codes for CASSPQDSGANVLTF. The V call is TRBV19, the J call TRBJ2-6, with no clear D. In germline, CDR1 is LNHDA, CDR2 SQIVND (reference sequence). This CDR3 is 15 amino acids long. Trimming shortened V by 5 bases and J by 0 bases, and 8 bases separated the two germline ends.

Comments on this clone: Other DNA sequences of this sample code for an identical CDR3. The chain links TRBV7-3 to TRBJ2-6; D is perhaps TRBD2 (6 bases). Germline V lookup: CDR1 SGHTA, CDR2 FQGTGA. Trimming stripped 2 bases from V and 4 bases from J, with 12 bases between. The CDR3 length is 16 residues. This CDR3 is CASSLSGGAGANVLTF. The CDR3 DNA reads TGTGCCAGCAGCTTATCCGGGGGAGCAGGGGCCAACGTCCTGACTTTC.